The present entry profiles one TCR beta chain with its context. The CDR3 runs 14 residues. The V gene's germline CDR1 is SGHNT and CDR2 YENEEA. V was shortened by 0 bases and J by 5 bases, with 10 bases between the two germline ends. Method: immunoSEQ multiplex PCR; TCRdb's copy keeps in-frame clones and lacks some. The sample has 69,000 or so clones; 94% are singletons. The sample originates from a study of control samples from healthy donors and cancer patients. This receptor was taken from a young woman in good health. Material for sequencing was blood. J is TRBJ2-5 and V is TRBV11-3, with a tentative D call TRBD2 (5 bases). The CDR3 DNA sequence: TGTGCCAGCAGCTTAGATGGGCCGGGGGAGACCCAGTACTTC. Amino acids: CASSLDGPGETQYF.